The source of this T cell receptor (beta chain) is a study of yellow fever vaccine responses in identical twins. In TCRdb, the RT-PCR reads were re-called with MiXCR into one record per CDR3 protein. The sample has around 2,000 distinct CDR3 sequences; approximately 87% are singletons. Findings of the study overall: Twin vaccine T cell responses reportedly seemed partly convergent, partly personalized.

Comments on this clonotype: Its antigen is not known.

The CDR3 has 13 amino acids. Looked up from germline, CDR1 is SGHAT and CDR2 is FQDESV (reference sequence). Trimming left V 2 bases short and J 2 bases short, with 5 bases between. This clonotype was obtained from a woman between 18 and 30 years old who received the yellow fever vaccine. This sequence joins TRBV11-1 and TRBJ2-3; D is uncertain. Specimen: T cells from blood (PBMCs), unsorted or a sorted subset (not recorded which), collected before or after yellow fever vaccination (not recorded which). The CDR3 DNA is TGTGCCAGCAGCTTAAGGTCCACAGATACGCAGTATTTT. Translation: CASSLRSTDTQYF.